These 20 T cell receptor beta chains came from one sample sequenced in a study of CXCR3-negative and CXCR3-positive naive CD8 T cells. Each TRB cDNA library was prepared by 5' RACE (with UMI labels). No DNA is given; TCRdb re-called the 5' RACE reads and lists each CDR3 protein once. The ten top clones account for 4% to 5%, within a sample of tens of thousands of distinct CDR3 sequences. Sequencing used naive CXCR3- CD8+ T cells from blood. The subset was: CD45RO-CCR7+CD27+CD95- naive CD8+ T cells lacking CXCR3 (TNR3-). These receptors all stem from a human donor in good health. Some clones in this sample may be carry-over from other donors' samples.

The chain uses TRBV20-1 and TRBJ2-7; TCRdb calls TRBD1, which cannot be checked without DNA. CDR1 and CDR2 from the germline V gene are DFQATT and SNEGSKA (reference sequence). This CDR3 is 13 amino acids long. The CDR3 sequence: CSALDRDSYEQYF.

The chain couples TRBV12-3 or TRBV12-4 to TRBJ2-3; TCRdb lists TRBD1, though no DNA is available to test this call. This CDR3 contains 15 residues. The CDR3 loop reads CASSDRGKVTDTQYF.

The chain links TRBV7-6 to TRBJ2-7; TCRdb returns TRBD2, unconfirmable since there is no DNA. The CDR3 consists of 11 residues. In germline, CDR1 is SGHVS, CDR2 FNYEAQ. CDR3 loop: CASTAGNEQYF.

This clonotype is deemed medium-sized (0.01 to 0.1%) by its frequency. The V call is TRBV4-3, the J call TRBJ2-7; TCRdb gives TRBD2 as the D gene, but with no DNA this cannot be confirmed. CDR3 size: 16 residues. The germline V gene has CDR1 LGHNA and CDR2 YSLEER. The CDR3 reads CASSFRLAGDSYEQYF.

The chain has TRBV4-1 and TRBJ1-1; TCRdb returns TRBD1, unconfirmable since there is no DNA. Germline CDR1 and CDR2: MGHRA and YSYEKL. The CDR3 runs 15 residues. CDR3 sequence: CASSLHRGRDTEAFF.

This chain links TRBV28 with TRBJ2-1. This CDR3 has 13 amino acids. The germline V gene has CDR1 MDHEN and CDR2 SYDVKM. The CDR3 reads CASSFTDYNEQFF.

The J gene is TRBJ2-1, the V gene TRBV29-1; TCRdb's D call of TRBD2 is untestable without DNA. This CDR3 comprises 16 residues. Germline V gene data show CDR1 as SQVTM and CDR2 as ANQGSEA. CDR3 protein: CSFPYPGLAGAGEQFF.

The chain employs TRBV15 and TRBJ1-3; TCRdb lists TRBD1, though no DNA is available to test this call. CDR1 is LNHNV and CDR2 is YYDKDF in the germline V gene (reference sequence). This CDR3 is built from 15 residues. This CDR3 reads CATSRGTGGRNTIYF.

The chain uses TRBV28 and TRBJ2-2; TCRdb returns TRBD1, unconfirmable since there is no DNA. The CDR3 is made up of 14 amino acids. Looked up from germline, CDR1 is MDHEN and CDR2 is SYDVKM. CDR3 region: CASSLQGGTGELFF.

This chain uses TRBV11-2 with TRBJ2-1. Germline values: CDR1 SGHAT, CDR2 FQNNGV. The CDR3 has 13 residues. The CDR3 sequence is CASSPHTRNEQFF.

The genes are TRBV6-5 and TRBJ1-1; absent DNA, TCRdb's TRBD1 call cannot be checked. The CDR3 extends over 15 amino acids. The germline gives CDR1 MNHEY, CDR2 SVGAGI. This chain's CDR3 is CASSFPGGGNTEAFF.

V usage is TRBV7-3 and J usage is TRBJ1-2. CDR3 length: 15 residues. CDR1 is SGHTA and CDR2 is FQGTGA in the germline V gene. This CDR3 reads CASSLTGPSDYGYTF.

This clonotype is classed as medium-sized (0.01 to 0.1%) by frequency. The J gene is TRBJ2-7, the V gene TRBV20-1; TCRdb designates TRBD1, a call that cannot be tested without DNA. This CDR3 spans 13 amino acids. Germline lookup yields CDR1 DFQATT and CDR2 SNEGSKA (reference sequence). The CDR3 sequence is CSARRDITYEQYF.

V and J are TRBV10-3 and TRBJ2-7; without DNA, the TCRdb call of TRBD1 cannot be checked. The length of the CDR3 is 16 residues. Germline values: CDR1 ENHRY, CDR2 SYGVKD. CDR3 residues: CAISEGTGRQLYEQYF.

This chain joins TRBV6-5 and TRBJ2-1; absent DNA, TCRdb's TRBD2 call cannot be checked. The CDR3 has 16 amino acids. CDR1 is MNHEY and CDR2 is SVGAGI in the germline V gene. CDR3 region: CASSSRTSGGWNEQFF.

CDR3: CASSLAPSSYEQYF. The V gene is TRBV7-6, the J gene TRBJ2-7; TCRdb proposes TRBD1, but this gene call is untestable without DNA. This CDR3 contains 14 residues. The germline CDR1 and CDR2 sequences are SGHVS and FNYEAQ.

The gene calls are TRBV29-1 and TRBJ1-1. The germline gives CDR1 SQVTM, CDR2 ANQGSEA. The length of the CDR3 is 12 residues. The CDR3 sequence is CSVTQQNTEAFF.

The CDR3 is CASSSERGGHYEQYF. The gene calls are TRBV28 and TRBJ2-7; the D call of TRBD2 rests on TCRdb alone, since no DNA is present to check it. CDR3 length: 15 residues. Germline CDR1 is MDHEN and CDR2 is SYDVKM.

V is TRBV11-2 and J is TRBJ1-1. The CDR3 covers 11 residues. CDR1 and CDR2 (germline): SGHAT, FQNNGV. The CDR3 loop reads CASSPGFEAFF.

This chain joins TRBV15 and TRBJ2-2; no DNA is available, so the TRBD2 call from TCRdb remains unchecked. Germline CDR1 is LNHNV and CDR2 is YYDKDF (reference sequence). The CDR3 is 15 residues long. The CDR3 reads CATSVIPGGAGELFF.